A selection of T cell receptor beta chains follows, all from one sample in a study of blood T cell repertoires in COVID-19. Clones were sequenced by immunoSEQ multiplex PCR, and TCRdb holds only the in-frame ones, with some missing. The sample comprises 100,000 or so clones, roughly 87% of which are singletons, and 7% to 9% rests with the top ten. The sequenced sample consisted of peripheral blood. These receptor sequences come from a man aged 25-45 years in a cohort sampled during active COVID-19. CDR3s include the opening cysteine and the closing phenylalanine or tryptophan.

V gene	CDR3 protein
TRBV2	CASSPDRVSGYTF
TRBV29-1	CSVEATGLNYGYTF
TRBV19	CASSGAGQGSYEQYF
TRBV19	CASSTAPAGEIGKLFF
TRBV6-6	CASRLTGDTEAFF
TRBV6-5	CASSYSAGGSSYEQYF
TRBV19	CASTMTPSTDTQYF
TRBV2	CASTPLAGSAYEQYF
TRBV4-3	CASSQGLAMNTEAFF
TRBV5-4	CASMQRGQLKETQYF
TRBV12-5	CASGFGTGTRQETQYF
TRBV6-2/TRBV6-3	CASSYSTVSASPYGYTF
TRBV5-1	CASSLAVDQPQHF
TRBV5-4	CASSSRRLANEQFF
TRBV4-2	CASSQDGSGNQPQHF
TRBV18	CASSPGPGVTNEKLFF
TRBV4-1	CASSQIPGGYQPQHF
TRBV19	CASSIWSGGSKNIQYF
TRBV6-5	CASSYSRLRVSYEQYF
TRBV10-2	CASSRGQLGTQYF
TRBV3-1/TRBV3-2	CASSQDPTSGTQYF
TRBV30	CACPGSGNSPLHF
TRBV6-5	CASSWGTGREQYF
TRBV6-1	CASSEAQNGGTDTQYF
TRBV19	CASSIWLGGPVNNEQFF
TRBV4-1	CASSPGGQGASGNTIYF
TRBV30	CAWNFGSSSYNSPLHF
TRBV7-3	CASSLMGQGASEQYF
TRBV10-3	CAISESYSNQPQHF
TRBV5-1	CASSLQGATDTQYF
TRBV18	CASSLSGSTYEQYF
TRBV3-1/TRBV3-2	CASSQLTTVPNYGYTF